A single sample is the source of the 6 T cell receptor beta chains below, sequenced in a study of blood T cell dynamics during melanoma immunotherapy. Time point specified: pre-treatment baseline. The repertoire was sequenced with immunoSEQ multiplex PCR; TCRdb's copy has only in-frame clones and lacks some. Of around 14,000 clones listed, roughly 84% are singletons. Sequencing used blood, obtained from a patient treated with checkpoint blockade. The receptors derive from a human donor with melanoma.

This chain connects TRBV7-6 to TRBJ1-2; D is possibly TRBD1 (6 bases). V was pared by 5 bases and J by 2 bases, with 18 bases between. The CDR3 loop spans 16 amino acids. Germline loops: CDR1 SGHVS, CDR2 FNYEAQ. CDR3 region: CASSPGGAGRNYGYTF. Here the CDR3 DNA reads TGTGCCAGCAGCCCCGGGGGGGCAGGGAGAAACTATGGCTACACCTTC.

The CDR3, as DNA: TGTGCCAGCAGTCCGGGGACTAGTGGGTTCGAGCAGTACTTC. Amino acids: CASSPGTSGFEQYF. This chain links TRBV6-5 with TRBJ2-7; 8 positions agree with TRBD2. There are 14 residues in the CDR3. With 5 bases clipped from V and 6 bases from J, the junction kept 9 bases outside the gene matches. The germline CDR1 and CDR2 sequences are MNHEY and SVGAGI.

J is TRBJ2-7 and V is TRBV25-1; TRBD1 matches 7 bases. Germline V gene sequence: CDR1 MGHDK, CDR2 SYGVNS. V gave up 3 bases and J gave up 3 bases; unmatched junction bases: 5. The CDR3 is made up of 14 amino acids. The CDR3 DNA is TGTGCCAGCAGTGAGACAGGGAGACTCTACGAGCAGTACTTC. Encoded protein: CASSETGRLYEQYF.

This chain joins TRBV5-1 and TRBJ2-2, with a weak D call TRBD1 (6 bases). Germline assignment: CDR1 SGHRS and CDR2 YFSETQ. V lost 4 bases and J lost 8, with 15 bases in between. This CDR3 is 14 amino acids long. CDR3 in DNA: TGCGCCAGCAGCACTGTACAGGGATCGGGGGAGCTGTTTTTT. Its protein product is CASSTVQGSGELFF.

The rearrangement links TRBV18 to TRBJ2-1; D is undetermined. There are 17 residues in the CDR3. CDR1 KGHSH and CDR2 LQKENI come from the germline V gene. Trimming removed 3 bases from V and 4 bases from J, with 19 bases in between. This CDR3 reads CASSPGDLGSLYNEQFF. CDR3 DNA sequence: TGTGCCAGCTCACCGGGCGATCTGGGCTCCCTTTACAATGAGCAGTTCTTC. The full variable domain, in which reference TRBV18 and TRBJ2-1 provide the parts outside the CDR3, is NAGVMQNPRHLVRRRGQEARLRCSPMKGHSHVYWYRQLPEEGLKFMVYLQKENIIDESGMPKERFSAEFPKEGPSILRIQQVVRGDSAAYFCASSPGDLGSLYNEQFFGPGTRLTVL.

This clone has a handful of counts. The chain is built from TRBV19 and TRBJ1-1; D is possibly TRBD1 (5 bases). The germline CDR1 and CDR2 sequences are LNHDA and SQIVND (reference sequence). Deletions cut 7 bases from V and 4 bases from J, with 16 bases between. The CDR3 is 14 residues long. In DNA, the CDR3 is TGTGCCAGTATCGACTCCATTGGGGGCACTGAAGCTTTCTTT. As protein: CASIDSIGGTEAFF.